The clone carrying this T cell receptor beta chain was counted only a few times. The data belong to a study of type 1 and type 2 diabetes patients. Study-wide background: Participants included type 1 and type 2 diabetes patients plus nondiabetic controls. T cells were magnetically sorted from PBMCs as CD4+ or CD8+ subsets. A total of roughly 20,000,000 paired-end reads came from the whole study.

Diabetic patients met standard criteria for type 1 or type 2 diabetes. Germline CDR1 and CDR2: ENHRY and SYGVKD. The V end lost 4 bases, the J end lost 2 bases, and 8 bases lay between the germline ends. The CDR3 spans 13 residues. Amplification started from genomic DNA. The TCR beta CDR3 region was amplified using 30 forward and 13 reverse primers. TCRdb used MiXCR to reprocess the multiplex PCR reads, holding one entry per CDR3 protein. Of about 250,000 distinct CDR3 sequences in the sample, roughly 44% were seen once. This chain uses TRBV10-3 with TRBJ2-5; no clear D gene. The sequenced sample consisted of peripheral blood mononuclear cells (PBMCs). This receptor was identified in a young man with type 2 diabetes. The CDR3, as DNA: TGTGCCATCAGTGTGGGCTGGCAAGAGACCCAGTACTTC. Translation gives CAISVGWQETQYF.